This record looks at one T cell receptor beta chain sequence and its context. No cognate antigen has been identified for it. No base-level quality is on record; no much larger clone is a single base apart. The data derive from a study of cytomegalovirus exposure and HLA in healthy donors (TCRdb year 2017). Background on the whole study: A later analysis indicated that the roughly 130 validation repertoires were generated on the platform also employed for the approximately 700 repertoires of the first cohort. The study combined high-throughput TCR immunosequencing, statistical association of individual TCRs with disease status, and machine learning to predict cytomegalovirus infection status. In addition to the first cohort of 666 subjects, a separate validation cohort of 130 or so different subjects was used. The study was designed to test whether signatures of past pathogen exposure could be identified by cataloging public T cell receptors.

Separate from the roughly 650-subject first cohort, the validation cohort of 120 subjects was the group to which the donors belonged. Library preparation was by the immunoSEQ multiplex PCR assay. The paper's data handling went like this. A statistical classification framework was built for diagnosing cytomegalovirus status from the catalog of TCR beta chain sequences. TCRdb obtained this table from immuneACCESS and retained in-frame rearrangements with V and J assigned. These tables miss some clones; where compared with another copy, unresolved V genes account for less than half of the shortfall, and the remainder is unexplained. V, J and clone size are those of that table, while D and trimming were read from the DNA. The sample table holds 120,000 or so clones, of which around 89% were seen once. Almost 1.5% of the sample is held by the ten biggest clonotypes. The full study reports these points: A few of the identified cytomegalovirus-associated TCR beta chains were confirmed in vitro to be specific for cytomegalovirus antigens. The validation cohort had no HLA typing available for a later analysis, so co-occurrence within that cohort was assessed over all 130 or so repertoires. According to the authors, the approach could potentially be generalized to other disease states and immunological phenotypes. Of the cluster scores, roughly 93% were above 0 in a later analysis, which found that TCRs clustered in the first cohort also tended to co-occur in the 95 to 150 validation repertoires. The classifier was reported to diagnose cytomegalovirus status with high specificity and sensitivity in both the original and validation cohorts. Across donors, most TCR sequences were observed very rarely, whereas some public TCRs were present in many individuals. The study gave a list of 150 to 200 TCR beta chains associated with cytomegalovirus.

Inclusive of the bounding cysteine and phenylalanine, the CDR3 is 15 residues long. Left in the record is the CDR3 DNA by itself, 45 bases read in frame from the first base. The germline V gene yields MNHNS for CDR1 and SASEGT for CDR2. The junction shows trimming of 5 bases on V and 5 bases on J, and the gene matches do not reach 9 bases of it. The chain joins TRBV6-1 to TRBJ2-7, and TRBD1 aligns with 10 junction nucleotides. Material for sequencing was PBMCs. This sequence was found in a woman aged 30 to 39 in good health and CMV-seropositive. The CDR3 protein sequence reads: CASSNPGTGEDEQYF. The sequenced DNA is TGTGCCAGCAGTAACCCCGGGACAGGGGAGGACGAGCAGTACTTC.